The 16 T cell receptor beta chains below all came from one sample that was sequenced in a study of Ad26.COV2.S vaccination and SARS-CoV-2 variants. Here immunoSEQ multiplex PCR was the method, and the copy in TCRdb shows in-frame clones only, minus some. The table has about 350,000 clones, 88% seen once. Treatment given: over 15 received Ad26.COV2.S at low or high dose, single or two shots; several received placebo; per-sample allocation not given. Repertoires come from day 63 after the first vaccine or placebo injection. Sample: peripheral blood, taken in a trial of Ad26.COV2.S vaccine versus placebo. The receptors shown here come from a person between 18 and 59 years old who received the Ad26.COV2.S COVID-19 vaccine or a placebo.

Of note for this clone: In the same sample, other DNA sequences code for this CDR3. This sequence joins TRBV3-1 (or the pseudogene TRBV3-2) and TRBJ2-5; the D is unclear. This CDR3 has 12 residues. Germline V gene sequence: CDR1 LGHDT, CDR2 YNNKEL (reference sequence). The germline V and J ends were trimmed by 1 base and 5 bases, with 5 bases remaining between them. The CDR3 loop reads CASSQVVETQYF. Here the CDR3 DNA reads TGTGCCAGCAGCCAAGTAGTGGAGACCCAGTACTTC.

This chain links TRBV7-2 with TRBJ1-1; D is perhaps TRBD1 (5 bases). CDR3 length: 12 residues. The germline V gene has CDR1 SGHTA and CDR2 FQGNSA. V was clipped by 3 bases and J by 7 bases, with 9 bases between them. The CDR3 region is CASSLATVEAFF. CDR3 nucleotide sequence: TGTGCCAGCAGCTTGGCGACAGTTGAAGCTTTCTTT.

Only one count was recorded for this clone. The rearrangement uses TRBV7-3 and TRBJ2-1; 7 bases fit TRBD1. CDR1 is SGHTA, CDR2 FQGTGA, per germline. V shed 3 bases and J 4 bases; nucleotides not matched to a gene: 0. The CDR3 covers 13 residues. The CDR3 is CASSLDRYNEQFF. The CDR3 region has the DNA TGTGCCAGCAGCTTGGACAGGTACAATGAGCAGTTCTTC.

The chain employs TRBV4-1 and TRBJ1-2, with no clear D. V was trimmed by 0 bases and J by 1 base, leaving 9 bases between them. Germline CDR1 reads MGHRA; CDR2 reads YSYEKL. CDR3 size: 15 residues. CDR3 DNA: TGCGCCAGCAGCCAAGATAGGGCGAATAACTATGGCTACACCTTC. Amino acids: CASSQDRANNYGYTF.

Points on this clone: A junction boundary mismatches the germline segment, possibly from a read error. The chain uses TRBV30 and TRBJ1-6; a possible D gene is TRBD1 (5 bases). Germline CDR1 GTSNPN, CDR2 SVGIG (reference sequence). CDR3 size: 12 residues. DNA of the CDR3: TGTGCCTGCAAGACAGCTAATCCACCCCTCCACTTT. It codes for CACKTANPPLHF.

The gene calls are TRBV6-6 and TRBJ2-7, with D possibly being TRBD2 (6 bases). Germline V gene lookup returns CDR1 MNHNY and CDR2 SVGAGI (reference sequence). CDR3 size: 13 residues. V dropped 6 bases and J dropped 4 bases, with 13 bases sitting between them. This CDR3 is CASSRGGAYEQYF. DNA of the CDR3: TGTGCCAGCAGCCGTGGAGGGGCGTACGAGCAGTACTTC.

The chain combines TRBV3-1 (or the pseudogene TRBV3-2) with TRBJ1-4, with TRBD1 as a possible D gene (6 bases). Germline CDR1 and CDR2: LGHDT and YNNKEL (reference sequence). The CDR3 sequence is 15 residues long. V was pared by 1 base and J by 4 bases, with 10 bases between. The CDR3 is CASSQVKGGNEKLFF. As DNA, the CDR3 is TGTGCCAGCAGCCAAGTAAAAGGGGGTAATGAAAAACTGTTTTTT.

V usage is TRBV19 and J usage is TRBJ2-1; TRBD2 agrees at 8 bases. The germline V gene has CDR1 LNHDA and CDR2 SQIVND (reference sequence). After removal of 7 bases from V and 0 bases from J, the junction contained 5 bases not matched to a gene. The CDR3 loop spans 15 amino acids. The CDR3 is CASTKSGSSYNEQFF. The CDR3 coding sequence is TGTGCCAGTACCAAAAGCGGGAGCTCCTACAATGAGCAGTTCTTC.

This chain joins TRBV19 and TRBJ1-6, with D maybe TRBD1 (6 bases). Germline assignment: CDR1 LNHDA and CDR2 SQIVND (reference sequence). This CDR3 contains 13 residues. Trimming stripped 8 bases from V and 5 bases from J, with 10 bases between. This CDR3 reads CASGQQDNSPLHF. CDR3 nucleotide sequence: TGTGCCAGTGGACAGCAAGATAATTCACCCCTCCACTTT.

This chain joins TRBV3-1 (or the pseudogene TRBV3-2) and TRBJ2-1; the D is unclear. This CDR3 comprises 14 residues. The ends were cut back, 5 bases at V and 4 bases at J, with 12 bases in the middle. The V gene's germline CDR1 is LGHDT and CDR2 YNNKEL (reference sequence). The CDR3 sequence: CASSKTVGYNEQFF. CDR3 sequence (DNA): TGTGCCAGCAGCAAGACTGTGGGGTACAATGAGCAGTTCTTC.

CDR3 in DNA: TGTGCCTGGAGTACCGTCCAGGGAGGCGGCTACACCTTC. Protein: CAWSTVQGGGYTF. This rearrangement joins TRBV30 to TRBJ1-2; TRBD1 might be the D (5 bases). The CDR3 has 13 amino acids. CDR1 is GTSNPN, CDR2 SVGIG, per germline (reference sequence). The ends were cut back, 2 bases at V and 8 bases at J, with 15 bases in the middle.

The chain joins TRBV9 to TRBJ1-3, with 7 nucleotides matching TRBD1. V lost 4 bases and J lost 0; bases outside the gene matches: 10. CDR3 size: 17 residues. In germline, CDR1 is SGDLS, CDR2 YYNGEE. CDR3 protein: CASSPGQTFSSGNTIYF. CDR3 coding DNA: TGTGCCAGCAGCCCGGGACAGACATTTAGCTCTGGAAACACCATATATTTT.

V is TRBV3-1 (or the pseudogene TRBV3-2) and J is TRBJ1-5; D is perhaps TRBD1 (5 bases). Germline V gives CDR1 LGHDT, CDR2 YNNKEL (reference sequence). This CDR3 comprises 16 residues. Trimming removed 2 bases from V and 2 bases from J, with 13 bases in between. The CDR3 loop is CASSQNFQGRNQPQHF. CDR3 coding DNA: TGTGCCAGCAGCCAAAATTTCCAGGGCCGCAATCAGCCCCAGCATTTT.

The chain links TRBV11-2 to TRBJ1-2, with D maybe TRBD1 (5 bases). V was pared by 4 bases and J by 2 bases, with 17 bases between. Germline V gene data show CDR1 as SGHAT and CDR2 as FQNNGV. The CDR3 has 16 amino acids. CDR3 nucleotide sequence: TGTGCCAGCAGCTCCGCACCGGGGGATCCCAACTATGGCTACACCTTC. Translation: CASSSAPGDPNYGYTF.

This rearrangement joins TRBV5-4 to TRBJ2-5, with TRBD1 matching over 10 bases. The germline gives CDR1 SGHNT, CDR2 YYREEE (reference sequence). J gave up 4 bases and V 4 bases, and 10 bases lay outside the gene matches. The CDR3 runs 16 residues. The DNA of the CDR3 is TGTGCCAGCAGCGCCGACAGGGGGCGAACCGTAGAGACCCAGTACTTC. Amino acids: CASSADRGRTVETQYF.

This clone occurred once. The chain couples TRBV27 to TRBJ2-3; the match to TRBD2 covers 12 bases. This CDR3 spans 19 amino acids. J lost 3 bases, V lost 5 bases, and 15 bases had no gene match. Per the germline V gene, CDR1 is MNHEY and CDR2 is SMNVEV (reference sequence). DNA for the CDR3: TGTGCCAGCAGTCTCCTCCCAGGGGGACTAGCGGGTTTTACAGATACGCAGTATTTT. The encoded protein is CASSLLPGGLAGFTDTQYF.